These T cell receptor beta chains were read from a single sample in a study of blood T cells in healthy people across ages. Using its own MiXCR run on the 5' RACE reads, TCRdb lists one record per CDR3 protein. The sample lists some 900,000 distinct CDR3 sequences; roughly 48% were seen once. Source material: blood. These receptors all stem from a man aged 25 to 40 in good health. The CDR3 runs from the conserved cysteine through the conserved F or W. A D gene is named only where the DNA matches it firmly. Clone size is shown for a subset of rows, as once, few, many or a class of expanded clone.

v_gene: TRBV6-5
d_gene: TRBD1
j_gene: TRBJ2-2
len: 15
abundance: -
CDR3aa: CASSYQTGRTGELFF
CDR3nt: TGTGCCAGCAGTTACCAGACAGGGCGCACCGGGGAGCTGTTTTTT

v_gene: TRBV10-2
d_gene: -
j_gene: TRBJ1-3
len: 15
abundance: -
CDR3aa: CASSTGRHSGNTIYF
CDR3nt: TGCGCCAGCAGCACTGGACGGCATTCTGGAAACACCATATATTTT

v_gene: TRBV28
d_gene: TRBD1
j_gene: TRBJ2-7
len: 18
abundance: -
CDR3aa: CASSLPTSGQAFSYEQYF
CDR3nt: TGTGCCAGCAGTCTACCCACCTCGGGACAGGCGTTTTCCTACGAGCAGTACTTC

v_gene: TRBV20-1
d_gene: -
j_gene: TRBJ2-3
len: 10
abundance: -
CDR3aa: CSAMTDTQYF
CDR3nt: TGCAGTGCTATGACAGATACGCAGTATTTT

v_gene: TRBV3-1
d_gene: -
j_gene: TRBJ1-5
len: 15
abundance: -
CDR3aa: CASSPLGGVDQPQHF
CDR3nt: TGTGCCAGCAGCCCCCTGGGGGGCGTTGATCAGCCCCAGCATTTT

v_gene: TRBV3-1
d_gene: -
j_gene: TRBJ2-3
len: 15
abundance: -
CDR3aa: CASSQGEFQTDTQYF
CDR3nt: TGTGCCAGCAGCCAAGGGGAGTTCCAAACGGATACGCAGTATTTT

v_gene: TRBV5-1
d_gene: -
j_gene: TRBJ1-1
len: 15
abundance: -
CDR3aa: CASSQDSQGDTEAFF
CDR3nt: TGCGCCAGCAGCCAGGACAGCCAAGGAGACACTGAAGCTTTCTTT

v_gene: TRBV10-3
d_gene: -
j_gene: TRBJ2-7
len: 12
abundance: -
CDR3aa: CAISDWGDEQYF
CDR3nt: TGTGCCATCAGTGATTGGGGAGATGAGCAGTACTTC

v_gene: TRBV6-2/TRBV6-3
d_gene: TRBD1
j_gene: TRBJ1-1
len: 19
abundance: few
CDR3aa: CASSYSIRTGETKYTEAFF
CDR3nt: TGTGCCAGCAGTTACTCGATCCGGACAGGGGAAACAAAATACACTGAAGCTTTCTTT

v_gene: TRBV5-1
d_gene: TRBD2
j_gene: TRBJ2-1
len: 15
abundance: -
CDR3aa: CASSTGRAGVYEQFF
CDR3nt: TGCGCTAGCAGCACGGGACGAGCGGGGGTCTATGAGCAGTTCTTC

v_gene: TRBV9
d_gene: -
j_gene: TRBJ2-3
len: 15
abundance: -
CDR3aa: CASSVLDPSTDTQYF
CDR3nt: TGTGCCAGCAGCGTACTTGACCCAAGCACAGATACGCAGTATTTT

v_gene: TRBV6-2/TRBV6-3
d_gene: -
j_gene: TRBJ1-3
len: 15
abundance: -
CDR3aa: CASSVGLLSGNTIYF
CDR3nt: TGTGCCAGCAGTGTGGGACTGCTCTCTGGAAACACCATATATTTT

v_gene: TRBV27
d_gene: -
j_gene: TRBJ2-1
len: 14
abundance: -
CDR3aa: CASTVTGSYNEQFF
CDR3nt: TGTGCCAGCACCGTAACAGGTTCCTACAATGAGCAGTTCTTC

v_gene: TRBV7-8
d_gene: -
j_gene: TRBJ1-5
len: 17
abundance: -
CDR3aa: CASSLGRGMGGNQPQHF
CDR3nt: TGTGCCAGCAGCTTAGGTCGTGGCATGGGAGGCAATCAGCCCCAGCATTTT

v_gene: TRBV28
d_gene: TRBD2
j_gene: TRBJ2-5
len: 16
abundance: -
CDR3aa: CASSLPGRGGQETQYF
CDR3nt: TGTGCCAGCAGTTTACCGGGGCGGGGGGGACAAGAGACCCAGTACTTC

v_gene: TRBV4-2
d_gene: -
j_gene: TRBJ2-7
len: 16
abundance: -
CDR3aa: CASSQDPPPTAYEQYF
CDR3nt: TGTGCCAGCAGCCAAGATCCCCCCCCAACAGCCTACGAGCAGTACTTC

v_gene: TRBV12-3/TRBV12-4
d_gene: -
j_gene: TRBJ1-5
len: 13
abundance: few
CDR3aa: CASSFLGNQPQHF
CDR3nt: TGTGCCAGCAGTTTTTTGGGGAATCAGCCCCAGCATTTT

v_gene: TRBV4-2
d_gene: -
j_gene: TRBJ2-3
len: 17
abundance: -
CDR3aa: CASSQDPYRTPTDTQYF
CDR3nt: TGTGCCAGCAGCCAGGACCCCTACCGTACTCCCACAGATACGCAGTATTTT

v_gene: TRBV12-3/TRBV12-4
d_gene: -
j_gene: TRBJ1-6
len: 14
abundance: -
CDR3aa: CASSTRADNSPLHF
CDR3nt: TGTGCCAGCAGTACCAGGGCGGATAATTCACCCCTCCACTTT

v_gene: TRBV30
d_gene: -
j_gene: TRBJ1-1
len: 13
abundance: -
CDR3aa: CAWISRQITEAFF
CDR3nt: TGTGCCTGGATTTCGAGACAAATCACTGAAGCTTTCTTT

v_gene: TRBV29-1
d_gene: -
j_gene: TRBJ2-3
len: 13
abundance: many
CDR3aa: CSAVPAGTDTQYF
CDR3nt: TGCAGCGCAGTCCCGGCGGGCACAGATACGCAGTATTTT

v_gene: TRBV29-1
d_gene: -
j_gene: TRBJ1-1
len: 14
abundance: -
CDR3aa: CSVVGVVGDTEAFF
CDR3nt: TGCAGCGTTGTAGGGGTAGTCGGAGACACTGAAGCTTTCTTT

v_gene: TRBV6-5
d_gene: TRBD1
j_gene: TRBJ2-1
len: 15
abundance: -
CDR3aa: CASSPGTGKYNEQFF
CDR3nt: TGTGCCAGCAGTCCAGGGACAGGGAAGTACAATGAGCAGTTCTTC

v_gene: TRBV27
d_gene: -
j_gene: TRBJ2-5
len: 15
abundance: -
CDR3aa: CASSSRDWTQETQYF
CDR3nt: TGTGCCAGCAGTTCCCGAGACTGGACCCAAGAGACCCAGTACTTC

v_gene: TRBV6-2/TRBV6-3
d_gene: TRBD1
j_gene: TRBJ1-4
len: 16
abundance: -
CDR3aa: CASSSLQGESSEKLFF
CDR3nt: TGTGCCAGCAGTTCATTACAGGGGGAAAGCTCGGAAAAACTGTTTTTT

v_gene: TRBV28
d_gene: -
j_gene: TRBJ2-4
len: 14
abundance: -
CDR3aa: CASSSGSAKNIQYF
CDR3nt: TGTGCCAGCAGTTCCGGATCTGCCAAAAACATTCAGTACTTC

v_gene: TRBV15
d_gene: -
j_gene: TRBJ1-5
len: 15
abundance: -
CDR3aa: CATSTRVTADQPQHF
CDR3nt: TGTGCCACCAGCACGAGGGTGACCGCTGATCAGCCCCAGCATTTT

v_gene: TRBV7-2
d_gene: TRBD2
j_gene: TRBJ2-1
len: 15
abundance: -
CDR3aa: CASSSGLAGGREQFF
CDR3nt: TGTGCCAGCAGCTCGGGACTAGCGGGGGGACGGGAGCAGTTCTTC

v_gene: TRBV20-1
d_gene: -
j_gene: TRBJ1-2
len: 12
abundance: few
CDR3aa: CSATSSDSRYTF
CDR3nt: TGCAGTGCTACATCTTCGGACAGCCGCTACACCTTC

v_gene: TRBV12-3/TRBV12-4
d_gene: -
j_gene: TRBJ1-2
len: 15
abundance: few
CDR3aa: CASSYGTLAEYGYTF
CDR3nt: TGTGCCAGCAGTTACGGGACGTTGGCCGAGTATGGCTACACCTTC

v_gene: TRBV20-1
d_gene: -
j_gene: TRBJ2-7
len: 14
abundance: few
CDR3aa: CSARGDRSSYEQYF
CDR3nt: TGCAGTGCTAGGGGTGACAGGAGCTCCTACGAGCAGTACTTC

v_gene: TRBV7-2
d_gene: -
j_gene: TRBJ1-1
len: 13
abundance: -
CDR3aa: CASSPTRDTEAFF
CDR3nt: TGTGCCAGCAGCCCTACCCGGGACACTGAAGCTTTCTTT

v_gene: TRBV28
d_gene: TRBD1
j_gene: TRBJ2-7
len: 15
abundance: -
CDR3aa: CASRVGQGATYEQYF
CDR3nt: TGTGCCAGCAGGGTAGGACAGGGGGCCACCTACGAGCAGTACTTC

v_gene: TRBV28
d_gene: TRBD1
j_gene: TRBJ2-6
len: 17
abundance: once
CDR3aa: CASRPGQTFSGANVLTF
CDR3nt: TGTGCCAGCAGACCGGGACAGACCTTCTCTGGGGCCAACGTCCTGACTTTC

v_gene: TRBV7-2
d_gene: TRBD2
j_gene: TRBJ2-3
len: 14
abundance: -
CDR3aa: CASSEGLARDTQYF
CDR3nt: TGTGCCAGCAGCGAAGGACTAGCACGGGATACGCAGTATTTT

v_gene: TRBV27
d_gene: TRBD1
j_gene: TRBJ1-5
len: 15
abundance: -
CDR3aa: CASTLPTGADQPQHF
CDR3nt: TGTGCCAGCACCTTGCCGACAGGGGCAGATCAGCCCCAGCATTTT

v_gene: TRBV12-3/TRBV12-4
d_gene: -
j_gene: TRBJ2-6
len: 17
abundance: -
CDR3aa: CASSWGLGTSGANVLTF
CDR3nt: TGTGCCAGCAGCTGGGGACTCGGGACGTCTGGGGCCAACGTCCTGACTTTC

v_gene: TRBV4-3
d_gene: -
j_gene: TRBJ1-2
len: 16
abundance: -
CDR3aa: CASSQEVMAGALGYTF
CDR3nt: TGCGCCAGCAGCCAAGAAGTGATGGCAGGGGCTTTGGGCTACACCTTC

v_gene: TRBV12-3/TRBV12-4
d_gene: -
j_gene: TRBJ2-7
len: 12
abundance: -
CDR3aa: CAGGLSNNEQYF
CDR3nt: TGTGCCGGGGGACTGTCAAACAATGAGCAGTACTTC

v_gene: TRBV6-2/TRBV6-3
d_gene: TRBD2
j_gene: TRBJ2-7
len: 15
abundance: few
CDR3aa: CASSYSERGVYEQYF
CDR3nt: TGTGCCAGCAGTTACTCGGAGCGGGGGGTCTACGAGCAGTACTTC

v_gene: TRBV29-1
d_gene: -
j_gene: TRBJ2-5
len: 13
abundance: few
CDR3aa: CSVAWGRQETQYF
CDR3nt: TGCAGCGTTGCATGGGGGCGCCAAGAGACCCAGTACTTC

v_gene: TRBV13
d_gene: TRBD2
j_gene: TRBJ2-7
len: 13
abundance: -
CDR3aa: CASTLLAGGEQYF
CDR3nt: TGTGCCAGCACCCTCCTAGCGGGAGGCGAGCAGTACTTC

v_gene: TRBV6-5
d_gene: TRBD1
j_gene: TRBJ1-1
len: 15
abundance: few
CDR3aa: CASSPFGQGRTEAFF
CDR3nt: TGTGCCAGCAGCCCCTTCGGACAGGGGAGGACTGAAGCTTTCTTT